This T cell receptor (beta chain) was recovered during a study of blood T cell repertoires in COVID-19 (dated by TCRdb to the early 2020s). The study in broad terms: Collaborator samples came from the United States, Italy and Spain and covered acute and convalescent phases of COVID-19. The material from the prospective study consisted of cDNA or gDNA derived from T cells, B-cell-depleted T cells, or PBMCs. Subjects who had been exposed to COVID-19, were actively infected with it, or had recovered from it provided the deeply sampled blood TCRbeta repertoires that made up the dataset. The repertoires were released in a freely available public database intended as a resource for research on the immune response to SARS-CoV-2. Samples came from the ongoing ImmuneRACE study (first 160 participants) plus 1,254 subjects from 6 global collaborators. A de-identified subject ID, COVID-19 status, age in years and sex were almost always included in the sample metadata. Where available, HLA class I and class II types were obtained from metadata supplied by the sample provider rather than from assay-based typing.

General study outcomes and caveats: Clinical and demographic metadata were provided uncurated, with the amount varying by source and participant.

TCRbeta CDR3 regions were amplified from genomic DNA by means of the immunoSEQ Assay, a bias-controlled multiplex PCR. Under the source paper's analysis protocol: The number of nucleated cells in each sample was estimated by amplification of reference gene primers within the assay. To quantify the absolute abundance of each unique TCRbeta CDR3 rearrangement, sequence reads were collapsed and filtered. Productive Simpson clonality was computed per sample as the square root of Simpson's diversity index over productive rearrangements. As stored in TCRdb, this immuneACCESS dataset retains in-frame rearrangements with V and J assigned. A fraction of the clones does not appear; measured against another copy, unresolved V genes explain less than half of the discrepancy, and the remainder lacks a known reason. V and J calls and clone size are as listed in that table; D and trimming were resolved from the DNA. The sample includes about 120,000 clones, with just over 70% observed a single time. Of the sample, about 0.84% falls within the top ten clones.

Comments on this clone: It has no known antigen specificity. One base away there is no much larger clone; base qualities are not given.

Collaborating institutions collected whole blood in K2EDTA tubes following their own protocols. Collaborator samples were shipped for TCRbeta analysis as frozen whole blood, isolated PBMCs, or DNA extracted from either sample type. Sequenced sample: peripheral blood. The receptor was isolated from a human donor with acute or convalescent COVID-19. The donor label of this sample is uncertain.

The CDR3 in this case is CASSSGTDYGYTF. The DNA sequence is as follows: TGTGCCAGCAGTTCGGGGACAGACTATGGCTACACCTTC. The chain is made from TRBV6-5 and TRBJ1-2; TRBD1 fits 7 bases in the junction. The CDR3 numbers 13 residues from cysteine through phenylalanine. Just CDR3 DNA is preserved here, 39 bases in frame from base 1. CDR1 MNHEY and CDR2 SVGAGI are derived from the germline V gene. V is pruned by 4 bases and J by 3 bases, leaving 2 bases of the junction without a gene match.